Below are 14 T cell receptor beta chains sequenced from a single sample in a study of blood T cell repertoires in COVID-19. Some clones are missing from TCRdb's copy, which holds only in-frame ones; the method was immunoSEQ multiplex PCR. The table has over 60,000 clones, around 91% seen once. The sample was peripheral blood. These receptors originate from a man aged 45 to 65 with acute or convalescent COVID-19.

The chain carries TRBV28 and TRBJ1-4; TRBD1 aligns across 11 bases. The trim removed 3 bases at V and 8 bases at J, leaving 5 bases unmatched. The length of the CDR3 is 15 residues. The germline CDR1 and CDR2 sequences are MDHEN and SYDVKM. The CDR3 reads CASSFGGQGEEKLFF. CDR3 bases: TGTGCCAGCAGTTTCGGGGGACAGGGGGAGGAAAAACTGTTTTTT.

The chain couples TRBV2 to TRBJ2-3; perhaps TRBD2 as D (5 bases). Germline V CDR1 and CDR2: SNHLY, FYNNEI. The V and J ends lost 6 bases and 2 bases respectively, with 9 bases between them. The CDR3 has 13 amino acids. CDR3 residues: CASREAHTDTQYF. CDR3 in DNA: TGTGCCAGCAGGGAGGCCCACACAGATACGCAGTATTTT.

The chain is built from TRBV5-4 and TRBJ2-5, with D possibly TRBD1 on 5 matching bases. CDR1 SGHNT and CDR2 YYREEE come from the germline V gene (reference sequence). There are 15 residues in the CDR3. The V and J ends lost 0 bases and 5 bases respectively, with 14 bases between them. CDR3 nucleotide sequence: TGTGCCAGCAGCTTGGCCAGGGCTGATCGGGAGACCCAGTACTTC. Its protein product is CASSLARADRETQYF.

The chain joins TRBV27 to TRBJ1-2, with 9 bases matching TRBD1. The J segment lost 8 bases and the V segment lost 2 bases, leaving 9 bases of the junction unmatched. This CDR3 is built from 15 residues. The V gene's germline CDR1 is MNHEY and CDR2 SMNVEV (reference sequence). CDR3 bases: TGTGCCAGCAGTTTAGACCCGACAGGGGGGCTAGGCTACACCTTC. It encodes CASSLDPTGGLGYTF.

V and J are TRBV12-3 or TRBV12-4 and TRBJ2-5, with 7 bases matching TRBD1. V gave up 7 bases and J gave up 2 bases; unmatched junction bases: 4. This CDR3 has 13 residues. The CDR3 DNA reads TGTGCCAGCAAAATGACAGGGCAAGAGACCCAGTACTTC. Translated: CASKMTGQETQYF.

The rearrangement links TRBV19 to TRBJ2-7; a weak D match, TRBD1 (5 bases). This CDR3 is built from 12 residues. Germline CDR1 is LNHDA and CDR2 is SQIVND (reference sequence). Trimming removed 6 bases at V and 2 bases at J, with 8 bases between. The CDR3 coding sequence is TGTGCCAGTAGGTCAGGGCCCTACGAGCAGTACTTC. Translating it yields CASRSGPYEQYF. The full variable domain, rest sourced from reference TRBV19 and TRBJ2-7, is DGGITQSPKYLFRKEGQNVTLSCEQNLNHDAMYWYRQDPGQGLRLIYYSQIVNDFQKGDIAEGYSVSREKKESFPLTVTSAQKNPTAFYLCASRSGPYEQYFGPGTRLTVT.

The table lists this clone with a count of one. V and J are TRBV19 and TRBJ1-1; 8 bases line up with TRBD1. The CDR3 totals 14 residues. J gave up 7 bases and V 5 bases, and 9 bases lay outside the gene matches. CDR1 is LNHDA, CDR2 SQIVND, per germline (reference sequence). CDR3: CASSPRQGLSEAFF. In DNA form, the CDR3 reads TGTGCCAGTAGTCCCCGACAGGGGCTTAGTGAAGCTTTCTTT.

The V gene is TRBV12-5, the J gene TRBJ1-2; D is unclear. The germline CDR1 and CDR2 sequences are LGHNT and FRNRAP. V was shortened by 7 bases and J by 4 bases, with 13 bases between the two germline ends. CDR3 length equals 13 residues. DNA for the CDR3: TGTGCTAGTGTGGCGGGCTCGGGCTATGGCTACACCTTC. Protein sequence: CASVAGSGYGYTF. Full variable domain (outside the CDR3, taken from reference TRBV12-5 and TRBJ1-2): DARVTQTPRHKVTEMGQEVTMRCQPILGHNTVFWYRQTMMQGLELLAYFRNRAPLDDSGMPKDRFSAEMPDATLATLKIQPSEPRDSAVYFCASVAGSGYGYTFGSGTRLTVV.

The V and J genes are TRBV6-5 and TRBJ2-5; D uncertain. Germline V gene lookup returns CDR1 MNHEY and CDR2 SVGAGI. This CDR3 is built from 13 residues. V dropped 8 bases and J dropped 1 base, with 11 bases sitting between them. CDR3 nucleotides: TGTGCCAGCCGCTGGAGCCTCCAAGAGACCCAGTACTTC. Protein product: CASRWSLQETQYF.

CDR3 nucleotide sequence: TGTGCCAGCAGCGTAGGGACAGGGAGGACCTACGAGCAGTACTTC. This codes for CASSVGTGRTYEQYF. The rearrangement uses TRBV9 and TRBJ2-7; 8 nucleotides align to TRBD1. The germline CDR1 and CDR2 sequences are SGDLS and YYNGEE. With V trimmed by 0 bases and J by 2 bases, 4 bases remained unmatched. This CDR3 has 15 residues.

The CDR3 bases are TGTGCCACCAAACGAGAGCCGGGACTAGCGAAGACCCAGTACTTC. It encodes CATKREPGLAKTQYF. The gene calls are TRBV2 and TRBJ2-5; 10 bases match TRBD2. V lost 10 bases to trimming and J lost 6 bases; unmatched junction nucleotides: 14. The CDR3 is 15 residues long. Germline CDR1 SNHLY, CDR2 FYNNEI.

This clone is a singleton in its sample. The chain employs TRBV3-1 (or the pseudogene TRBV3-2) and TRBJ1-2; the D gene is possibly TRBD1 (6 bases). The CDR3 loop spans 17 amino acids. The V end was cut by 0 bases, the J end by 0 bases, with 14 bases between. Germline CDR1 and CDR2: LGHDT and YNNKEL (reference sequence). CDR3 coding DNA: TGTGCCAGCAGCCAAGATCCGGGGGGCCGAACTAACTATGGCTACACCTTC. This translates into CASSQDPGGRTNYGYTF.

V is TRBV6-5 and J is TRBJ2-7; D possibly corresponds to TRBD1 (6 bases). There are 14 residues in the CDR3. CDR1 and CDR2 (germline): MNHEY, SVGAGI. The germline V and J ends were trimmed by 8 bases and 3 bases, with 17 bases remaining between them. The CDR3 nucleotides read TGTGCCAGCCGAACAGGGTGGCCTGACTACGAGCAGTACTTC. Translation gives CASRTGWPDYEQYF.

The chain employs TRBV12-5 and TRBJ2-2; 8 bases are shared with TRBD1. In germline, CDR1 is LGHNT, CDR2 FRNRAP. This CDR3 contains 20 residues. With 0 bases clipped from V and 3 bases from J, the junction kept 15 bases outside the gene matches. In DNA form, the CDR3 reads TGTGCTAGTGGTTTGGTAAAGGTGGTGGGGACAGGACTACACACCGGGGAGCTGTTTTTT. It yields the protein CASGLVKVVGTGLHTGELFF. The entire variable domain, with the rest obtained from reference TRBV12-5 and TRBJ2-2, is as follows: DARVTQTPRHKVTEMGQEVTMRCQPILGHNTVFWYRQTMMQGLELLAYFRNRAPLDDSGMPKDRFSAEMPDATLATLKIQPSEPRDSAVYFCASGLVKVVGTGLHTGELFFGEGSRLTVL.